This TCR beta chain was documented in a study of blood T cells in healthy people across ages. A second roughly 6 to 12 cycle PCR used barcoded and J-beta primers. Carrying 12 random nucleotides, a template-switch adaptor labeled each individual cDNA molecule. One entry per CDR3 protein, called by TCRdb with MiXCR from the 5' RACE reads. The data show about 720,000 distinct CDR3 sequences, 22% seen once. The germline CDR1 and CDR2 sequences are SGDLS and YYNGEE. The length of the CDR3 is 14 residues. Trimming pared 0 bases from V and 3 bases from J, leaving 7 bases between. Individuals who donated were healthy Caucasians from Russia aged roughly 6 to 100. Staff drew around 10 milliliters of peripheral blood from each donor. Points from the study as a whole: Naive T cell percentage showed a strong correlation with the diversity of TCR beta.

Turning to this clonotype: Its specificity is not known.

This clonotype was obtained from a man aged 70-80 years in good health. Specimen: blood. The gene calls are TRBV9 and TRBJ1-3; the D is unclear. In DNA form, the CDR3 reads TGTGCCAGCAGCGTAGAAGAAGATGGAAACACCATATATTTT. It yields the protein CASSVEEDGNTIYF.